Reported below is one T cell receptor (beta chain). This clonotype was seen at least ten times. Its antigen is not yet known. The input lacks base qualities; no much larger clone sits a single base away. A distance of 16 bases separates the germline ends of V and J, which lose 4 bases and 0 bases respectively. Reading the germline V gene (reference sequence) gives CDR1 SEHNR and CDR2 FQNEAQ. Including cysteine and phenylalanine, the CDR3 has 17 amino acids. Of the read, only the CDR3 DNA is kept; its 51 bases are in frame from base 1. The sequencing machine was an Illumina MiSeq. TCRdb cleaned the public reads at Q25 with fastp, built clones with MiXCR and kept in-frame beta chains. Rows matching on CDR3 protein sequence are summarized as one entry with the most common DNA and genes. This sample has about 3,900 distinct CDR3 sequences in its table, and about 10% of those were observed once. The ten top clones hold about 13% of the sample.

These data originate in a study. This chain joins TRBV7-9 to TRBJ2-1; the D gene could be TRBD1 or TRBD2, each one agreeing over 5 bases. Sample: CD4+ T cells from synovial fluid. The sequence derives from a human donor with rheumatoid arthritis. The CDR3 corresponds to CASSSHSGASSYNEQFF. The sequence in DNA is TGTGCCAGCAGCTCCCATTCCGGGGCAAGCTCCTACAATGAGCAGTTCTTC.